Sequencing of this TCR beta chain was carried out in a study of graft-versus-host responses after intestinal transplantation. Looking at the study overall: In this cohort, recipients had multivisceral, liver-intestinal, or isolated intestinal transplants. Among the recipients, all got anti-thymocyte globulin induction and then tacrolimus and steroids for about three years. The study, taken as a whole, reports: GvH clones were identified in recipient marrow, with some first appearing in ileum or blood. Individuals carrying graft-donor T cell macrochimerism showed high graft-versus-host to host-versus-graft clonal ratios in allografts.

Regarding this clone: Its antigen is still unknown. An end of the junction differs from the germline gene, which may be a read error.

The protocol was immunoSEQ multiplex PCR, while the TCRdb copy is restricted to in-frame clones and leaves out a portion. The sample holds about 59,000 clones; 94% are singletons and the top ten take 0.38%. The V gene's germline CDR1 is LGHNA and CDR2 YNFKEQ. This CDR3 spans 16 amino acids. This chain links TRBV4-2 with TRBJ2-4, with 14 bases identical to TRBD2. The sequencing used unstimulated CD4+ T cells sorted from spleen or lymph node cells, collected before transplant. The TCR sequence derives from a human donor who was the organ donor for an intestinal transplant. CDR3 nucleotide sequence: TGTGCCAGCAGCCAAGATGGGACTAGCGGGGGCCCACCGGCTAACTTC. Amino acid sequence: CASSQDGTSGGPPANF.